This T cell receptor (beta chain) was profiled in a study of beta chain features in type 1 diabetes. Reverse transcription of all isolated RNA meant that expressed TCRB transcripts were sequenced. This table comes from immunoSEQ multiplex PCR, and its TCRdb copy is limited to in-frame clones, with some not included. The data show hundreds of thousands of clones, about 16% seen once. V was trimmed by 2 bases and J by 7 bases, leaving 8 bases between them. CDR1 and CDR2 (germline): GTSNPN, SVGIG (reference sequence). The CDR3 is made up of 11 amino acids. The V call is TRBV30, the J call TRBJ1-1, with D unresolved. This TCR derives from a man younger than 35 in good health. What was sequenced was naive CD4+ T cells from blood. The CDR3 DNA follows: TGTGCCTGGAGTTCAGGAGTTGAAGCTTTCTTT. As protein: CAWSSGVEAFF.